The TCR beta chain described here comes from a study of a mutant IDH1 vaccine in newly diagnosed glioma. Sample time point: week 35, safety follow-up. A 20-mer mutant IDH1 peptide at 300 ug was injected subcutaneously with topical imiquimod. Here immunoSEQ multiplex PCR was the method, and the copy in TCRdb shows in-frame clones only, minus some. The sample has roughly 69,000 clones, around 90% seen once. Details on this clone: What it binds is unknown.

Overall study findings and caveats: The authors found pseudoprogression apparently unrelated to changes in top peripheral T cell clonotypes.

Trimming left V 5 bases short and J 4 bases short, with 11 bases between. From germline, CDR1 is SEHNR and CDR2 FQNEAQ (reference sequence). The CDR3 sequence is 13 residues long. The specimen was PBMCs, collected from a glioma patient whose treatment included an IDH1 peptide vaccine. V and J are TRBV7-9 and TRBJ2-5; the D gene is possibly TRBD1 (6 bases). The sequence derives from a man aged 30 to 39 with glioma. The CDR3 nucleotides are TGTGCCAGCAGCGTCTTACAGGGAGAGACCCAGTACTTC. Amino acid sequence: CASSVLQGETQYF.